This is a list of T cell receptor beta chains from one sample in a study of technical replicates of blood from several donors. Some clones are missing from TCRdb's copy, which holds only in-frame ones; the method was immunoSEQ multiplex PCR. The profile shows 83,000 or so clones, roughly 92% of them singletons. The specimen was T cells isolated from PBMCs. The receptor source for this set is a human donor in good health. The CDR3 runs from the conserved cysteine through the conserved F or W. D genes are given only for firm matches. The listing skips clone size in some rows; elsewhere it reads once, few, many or a size class.

TRBJ2-3	TRBV11-3	.	TRBD2	CASSLDLGGGVQYF	TGTGCCAGCAGCTTAGATCTAGGCGGGGGAGTGCAGTATTTT
TRBJ2-7	TRBV10-1	.	.	CASSPGESFEQYF	TGCGCCAGCAGTCCAGGGGAAAGTTTCGAGCAGTACTTC
TRBJ2-7	TRBV28	.	.	CASVKRSLREQYF	TGTGCCAGCGTTAAGAGATCGCTTCGGGAGCAGTACTTC
TRBJ2-1	TRBV6-1	.	TRBD2	CASKVLAGREQFF	TGTGCCAGCAAAGTATTAGCGGGACGTGAGCAGTTCTTC
TRBJ1-1	TRBV27	.	.	CASSFDMGLSGTEAFF	TGTGCCAGCAGCTTTGATATGGGCCTGAGCGGCACTGAAGCTTTCTTT
TRBJ2-7	TRBV30	.	TRBD1	CAVQGDIVEQYF	TGTGCCGTGCAGGGGGATATTGTCGAGCAGTACTTC
TRBJ2-7	TRBV7-9	.	.	CASSLAFQGWQYF	TGTGCCAGCAGCTTAGCCTTTCAGGGATGGCAGTACTTC
TRBJ1-5	TRBV15	once	.	CATSRDRQANQPQHF	TGTGCCACCAGCAGAGATCGGCAGGCTAATCAGCCCCAGCATTTT
TRBJ1-3	TRBV6-1	.	.	CASRVEGEGNTIYF	TGTGCCAGCAGGGTGGAGGGTGAGGGAAACACCATATATTTT
TRBJ2-7	TRBV5-4	.	.	CASSSRGSSYEQYF	TGTGCCAGCAGCTCTAGGGGTAGCTCCTACGAGCAGTACTTC
TRBJ1-1	TRBV28	few	.	CASNFVAGWTEAFF	TGTGCTAGCAATTTTGTGGCCGGGTGGACTGAAGCTTTCTTT
TRBJ2-7	TRBV4-1	.	.	CASRTNRGREYEQYF	TGCGCCAGCAGAACCAACCGGGGAAGGGAATACGAGCAGTACTTC
TRBJ1-1	TRBV5-6	.	.	CASRNRGRNTEAFF	TGTGCCAGCAGAAACCGTGGGAGGAACACTGAAGCTTTCTTT